Listed here are 29 T cell receptor beta chains from one sample, sequenced in a study of T-cell reconstitution after alpha-beta-depleted transplantation in children. Preparation of the TCRbeta library involved a method that used unique molecular identifiers. TCRdb re-called the PCR reads through MiXCR, storing one row per CDR3 protein. The data show 380,000 or so distinct CDR3 sequences, with more than 10% seen just once and 3.5% to 4.5% held by the top ten. The source material was PBMCs, sampled from the stem cell graft. These receptors were taken from a human donor who donated a stem cell graft to a child with Fanconi anemia.

The J gene is TRBJ1-2, the V gene TRBV11-2; 10 bases match TRBD1. CDR1 and CDR2 from the germline V gene are SGHAT and FQNNGV. This CDR3 is built from 15 residues. The J segment lost 7 bases and the V segment lost 3 bases, leaving 8 bases of the junction unmatched. This chain's CDR3 is CASSLSPGQGFGYTF. The CDR3 coding sequence is TGTGCCAGCAGCTTGTCTCCGGGACAGGGGTTTGGCTACACCTTC.

This rearrangement joins TRBV2 to TRBJ1-1; a weak D match, TRBD1 (5 bases). The ends were cut back, 9 bases at V and 1 base at J, with 12 bases in the middle. Germline V lookup: CDR1 SNHLY, CDR2 FYNNEI. The CDR3 length is 13 residues. The CDR3 protein is CAREGRGNTEAFF. In DNA form, the CDR3 reads TGTGCCAGAGAGGGGCGGGGGAACACTGAAGCTTTCTTT.

This clonotype was detected only a few times. This CDR3 is CASSQEFGQPVLGYEQYF. The CDR3 DNA reads TGCGCCAGCAGCCAAGAGTTCGGGCAGCCCGTTTTGGGGTACGAGCAGTACTTC. This sequence joins TRBV4-1 and TRBJ2-7; D unclear. The CDR3 runs 18 residues. Germline loops: CDR1 MGHRA, CDR2 YSYEKL. Between the trimmed V and J ends, which lost 0 bases and 4 bases, there was a span of 22 bases.

This chain joins TRBV20-1 and TRBJ1-1; maybe TRBD1 (6 bases). Germline V gives CDR1 DFQATT, CDR2 SNEGSKA (reference sequence). The ends were cut back, 5 bases at V and 1 base at J, with 17 bases in the middle. This CDR3 has 15 amino acids. The CDR3 protein is CSAWGGQAGNTEAFF. DNA for the CDR3: TGCAGTGCTTGGGGGGGGCAGGCCGGGAACACTGAAGCTTTCTTT.

The sample holds many counts of this clonotype. The chain is built from TRBV15 and TRBJ1-1; TRBD1 is a possible D gene (5 bases). V dropped 5 bases and J dropped 0 bases, with 13 bases sitting between them. The germline gives CDR1 LNHNV, CDR2 YYDKDF (reference sequence). The CDR3 has 15 amino acids. DNA of the CDR3: TGTGCCACCAGCGGCCGGGACCGACTGAACACTGAAGCTTTCTTT. This encodes CATSGRDRLNTEAFF.

This clonotype was seen ten or more times. The rearrangement uses TRBV20-1 and TRBJ2-1; 8 bases match TRBD2. CDR1 is DFQATT, CDR2 SNEGSKA, per germline (reference sequence). The CDR3 spans 15 residues. Trimming at V came to 3 bases and at J to 2 bases, leaving 6 bases not matched to a gene. The CDR3 nucleotides are TGCAGTGCTAGGATTAGCGGGGCTGCCTACAATGAGCAGTTCTTC. It translates to CSARISGAAYNEQFF.

The chain's CDR3 is CASSLRQGRQETQYF. The CDR3 coding sequence is TGCGCCAGCAGCTTGCGACAGGGACGACAAGAGACCCAGTACTTC. The V and J genes are TRBV5-1 and TRBJ2-5, with TRBD1 matching over 7 bases. This CDR3 spans 15 amino acids. After removal of 1 base from V and 2 bases from J, the junction contained 5 bases not matched to a gene. The germline V gene has CDR1 SGHRS and CDR2 YFSETQ.

The V gene is TRBV7-9, the J gene TRBJ2-2; TRBD1 matches 9 bases. The CDR3 consists of 16 residues. V dropped 5 bases and J dropped 5; count of bases not matched to a gene: 9. Germline V gene lookup returns CDR1 SEHNR and CDR2 FQNEAQ (reference sequence). This chain's CDR3 is CASSPRDRARTGELFF. In DNA, the CDR3 is TGTGCCAGCAGCCCTCGGGACAGGGCTCGGACCGGGGAGCTGTTTTTT.

The chain links TRBV12-3 or TRBV12-4 to TRBJ1-5, with D possibly being TRBD1 (6 bases). The CDR3 runs 15 residues. V was clipped by 6 bases and J by 3 bases, with 15 bases between them. The CDR3 DNA is TGTGCCAGCAGCCCCTCCGGGACATCCAATCAGCCCCAGCATTTT. Protein: CASSPSGTSNQPQHF.

The genes are TRBV7-6 and TRBJ1-3; no firm D call. Trimming removed 7 bases at V and 2 bases at J, with 18 bases between. There are 16 residues in the CDR3. The V gene's germline CDR1 is SGHVS and CDR2 FNYEAQ. The CDR3 protein is CASTALVDAPGNTIYF. CDR3 DNA sequence: TGTGCCAGCACCGCCCTTGTGGACGCACCTGGAAACACCATATATTTT.

This clonotype turned up a few times. The chain couples TRBV10-3 to TRBJ2-2, with D perhaps assigned TRBD1 or TRBD2 (5 bases each). V shed 7 bases and J shed 5 bases, with 17 bases lying between them. The CDR3 runs 15 residues. In germline, CDR1 is ENHRY, CDR2 SYGVKD. The CDR3 sequence is CAIKDTSPGTGELFF. The CDR3 region has the DNA TGTGCCATCAAGGACACATCCCCGGGAACCGGGGAGCTGTTTTTT.

The chain links TRBV7-2 to TRBJ1-2, with D maybe TRBD1 (6 bases). The germline gives CDR1 SGHTA, CDR2 FQGNSA. The CDR3 is 13 residues long. V lost 5 bases and J lost 4, with 11 bases in between. The CDR3 is CASSAGTFYGYTF. The CDR3 DNA follows: TGTGCCAGCAGCGCCGGGACATTCTATGGCTACACCTTC.

This sequence joins TRBV28 and TRBJ1-4; TRBD1 aligns across 11 bases. J gave up 7 bases and V 6 bases, and 7 bases lay outside the gene matches. Per germline, CDR1 MDHEN and CDR2 SYDVKM. The CDR3 length is 15 residues. The CDR3 reads CASRSLGQGGEKLFF. CDR3 nucleotide sequence: TGTGCCAGCAGATCCTTGGGACAGGGGGGTGAAAAACTGTTTTTT.

This clonotype was seen many times. The chain uses TRBV6-2 or TRBV6-3 and TRBJ2-5; D unclear. This CDR3 contains 14 residues. Germline V gene data show CDR1 as MNHEY and CDR2 as SVGEGT. Trimming took 5 bases from V and 2 from J, leaving 12 bases between them. CDR3 protein: CASSRPGRQETQYF. DNA of the CDR3: TGTGCCAGCAGTCGCCCTGGCAGACAAGAGACCCAGTACTTC.

Many counts were recorded for this clonotype. The chain couples TRBV18 to TRBJ2-5; TRBD1 might be the D (6 bases). Trimming shortened V by 3 bases and J by 3 bases, and 11 bases separated the two germline ends. Germline V gene sequence: CDR1 KGHSH, CDR2 LQKENI. The CDR3 sequence is 14 residues long. The CDR3, as DNA: TGTGCCAGCTCACCGCAACAGGGTGAAGAGACCCAGTACTTC. This codes for CASSPQQGEETQYF. Complete variable domain (other parts from reference TRBV18 and TRBJ2-5): NAGVMQNPRHLVRRRGQEARLRCSPMKGHSHVYWYRQLPEEGLKFMVYLQKENIIDESGMPKERFSAEFPKEGPSILRIQQVVRGDSAAYFCASSPQQGEETQYFGPGTRLLVL.

This clonotype was seen repeatedly, ten times or more. DNA of the CDR3: TGTGCCAGCAGCCCTCGACAGGGAGGGGGCTACGAGCAGTACTTC. This translates into CASSPRQGGGYEQYF. V usage is TRBV7-6 and J usage is TRBJ2-7; the D call may be TRBD1 or TRBD2 (7 bases each). This CDR3 is built from 15 residues. In germline, CDR1 is SGHVS, CDR2 FNYEAQ. Trimming removed 5 bases at V and 3 bases at J, with 17 bases between. Based on the CDR3 plus reference TRBV7-6 and TRBJ2-7, the full variable domain is GAGVSQSPRYKVTKRGQDVALRCDPISGHVSLYWYRQALGQGPEFLTYFNYEAQQDKSGLPNDRFSAERPEGSISTLTIQRTEQRDSAMYRCASSPRQGGGYEQYFGPGTRLTVT.

The V and J genes are TRBV7-8 and TRBJ2-1; 14 nucleotides align to TRBD2. Germline assignment: CDR1 SGHVS and CDR2 FQNEAQ. V dropped 3 bases and J dropped 7; count of bases not matched to a gene: 5. This CDR3 comprises 16 residues. The CDR3 coding sequence is TGTGCCAGCAGCTTGGGACTAGCGGGGGCACAAAATGAGCAGTTCTTC. Its protein is CASSLGLAGAQNEQFF.

This clonotype was seen only a few times. V is TRBV28 and J is TRBJ1-5; tentatively, D is TRBD1 (6 bases). The CDR3 is made up of 16 amino acids. Trimming removed 6 bases from V and 5 bases from J, with 20 bases in between. The V gene's germline CDR1 is MDHEN and CDR2 SYDVKM. This chain's CDR3 is CASRRPSGVIDQPQHF. DNA of the CDR3: TGTGCCAGCAGACGCCCTTCAGGGGTAATTGATCAGCCCCAGCATTTT.

This clonotype was found a few times. The chain links TRBV12-3 or TRBV12-4 to TRBJ1-4; D remains unclear. The CDR3 is 15 residues long. The ends were cut back, 5 bases at V and 0 bases at J, with 10 bases in the middle. As DNA, the CDR3 is TGTGCCAGCAGTCCGGGAGACGCAACTAATGAAAAACTGTTTTTT. Translating it yields CASSPGDATNEKLFF.

The gene calls are TRBV2 and TRBJ2-5; weak D call: TRBD1 (6 bases). V lost 3 bases, J lost 6 bases, and 11 bases lay in between. CDR1 is SNHLY and CDR2 is FYNNEI in the germline V gene. This CDR3 is 13 amino acids long. The CDR3 loop is CASSEQGQQTQYF. The CDR3 region has the DNA TGTGCCAGCAGTGAGCAGGGGCAACAGACCCAGTACTTC.

The chain uses TRBV18 and TRBJ2-7; tentatively, D is TRBD1 (6 bases). The CDR3 is 14 residues long. CDR1 KGHSH and CDR2 LQKENI come from the germline V gene. Trimming removed 2 bases from V and 7 bases from J, with 15 bases in between. The DNA of the CDR3 is TGTGCCAGCTCACCAACTACAGGGCTGGTTGAGCAGTACGTC. This gives the protein CASSPTTGLVEQYV.

This clonotype appeared many times. The chain links TRBV20-1 to TRBJ1-3, with TRBD1 matching 8 bases. Germline CDR1 DFQATT, CDR2 SNEGSKA (reference sequence). The CDR3 consists of 16 residues. The V gene end was trimmed by 1 base and the J gene end by 1 base; junction bases not matched to a gene: 6. The CDR3 DNA is TGCAGTGCTAGAGGAATGCAGGGGGCATCTGGAAACACCATATATTTT. Encoded protein: CSARGMQGASGNTIYF.

V gene TRBV2 combines with J gene TRBJ1-5; possibly TRBD1 for D (6 bases). The CDR3 spans 16 residues. The V gene's germline CDR1 is SNHLY and CDR2 FYNNEI. The V gene lost 3 bases and the J gene lost 6 bases, with 18 bases spanning the gap. Here the CDR3 DNA reads TGTGCCAGCAGTGATAGAGGTCAGGGGTGGGGTCAGCCCCAGCATTTT. Its translation is CASSDRGQGWGQPQHF.

This clonotype was found many times. J is TRBJ2-1 and V is TRBV12-3 or TRBV12-4; 7 bases are shared with TRBD2. This CDR3 is built from 13 residues. With V trimmed by 3 bases and J by 15 bases, 11 bases remained unmatched. DNA for the CDR3: TGTGCCAGCAGTTTTGAACTAGCGTCGGTGCGGTTCTTC. Its protein is CASSFELASVRFF.

This clonotype has more than one count but fewer than ten. The chain uses TRBV7-9 and TRBJ2-3; no definite D call. Per the germline V gene, CDR1 is SEHNR and CDR2 is FQNEAQ (reference sequence). V lost 5 bases and J 3 bases, leaving 12 bases between the germline ends. The CDR3 totals 14 residues. CDR3 DNA: TGTGCCAGCAGCCGAGTCACTGAAACAGATACGCAGTATTTT. Its protein product is CASSRVTETDTQYF.

This clonotype has more than one count but fewer than ten. The rearrangement links TRBV9 to TRBJ1-2, with TRBD1 as a possible D gene (5 bases). Germline V gene sequence: CDR1 SGDLS, CDR2 YYNGEE. V lost 6 bases and J 8 bases, leaving 23 bases between the germline ends. CDR3 length: 15 residues. CDR3 nucleotide sequence: TGTGCCAGCAACCCGACGTCGGGCTTTTCAGGGGGCTACACCTTC. This sequence encodes CASNPTSGFSGGYTF.

This chain connects TRBV7-8 to TRBJ1-1; no definite D call. V was clipped by 2 bases and J by 7 bases, with 8 bases between them. Germline-derived CDR1 and CDR2 are SGHVS and FQNEAQ. The CDR3 is 12 amino acids. CDR3 nucleotide sequence: TGTGCCAGCAGCTTATACGCGGATGAAGCTTTCTTT. As protein: CASSLYADEAFF.

This rearrangement joins TRBV3-1 to TRBJ1-1; D perhaps matches TRBD1 (5 bases). This CDR3 has 16 amino acids. The V end was cut by 4 bases, the J end by 3 bases, with 18 bases between. Germline values: CDR1 LGHDT, CDR2 YNNKEL (reference sequence). CDR3 region: CASSRAGGVSDTEAFF. The CDR3 DNA reads as TGTGCCAGCAGCCGGGCTGGGGGGGTTTCCGACACTGAAGCTTTCTTT.

The CDR3 nucleotides are TGCAGTGCTAGAACCGGGACAGGAGTCTCCTACGAGCAGTACGTC. This gives the protein CSARTGTGVSYEQYV. The V and J genes are TRBV20-1 and TRBJ2-7; TRBD1 matches at 8 bases. Germline values: CDR1 DFQATT, CDR2 SNEGSKA (reference sequence). The CDR3 extends over 15 amino acids. After removal of 2 bases from V and 0 bases from J, the junction contained 6 bases not matched to a gene.